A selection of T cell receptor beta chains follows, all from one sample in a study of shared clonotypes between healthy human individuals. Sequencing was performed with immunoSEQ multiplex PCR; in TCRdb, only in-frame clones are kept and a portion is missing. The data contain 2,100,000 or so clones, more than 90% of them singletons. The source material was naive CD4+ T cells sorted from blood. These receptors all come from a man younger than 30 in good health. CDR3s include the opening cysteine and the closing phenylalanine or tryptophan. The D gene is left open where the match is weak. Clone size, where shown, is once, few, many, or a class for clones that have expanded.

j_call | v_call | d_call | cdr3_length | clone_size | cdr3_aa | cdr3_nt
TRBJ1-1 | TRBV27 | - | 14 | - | CASSLGQTNTEAFF | TGTGCCAGCAGTTTAGGACAGACGAACACTGAAGCTTTCTTT
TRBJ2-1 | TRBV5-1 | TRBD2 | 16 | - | CASSLPAGGPYNEQFF | TGCGCCAGCAGCCTACCAGCGGGGGGGCCCTACAATGAGCAGTTCTTC
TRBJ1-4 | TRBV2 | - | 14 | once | CASRGLATNEKLFF | TGTGCCAGCAGAGGGTTGGCAACTAATGAAAAACTGTTTTTT
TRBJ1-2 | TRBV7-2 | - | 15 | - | CASSPPWGRASGYTF | TGTGCCAGCAGCCCCCCTTGGGGGAGGGCCAGTGGCTACACCTTC
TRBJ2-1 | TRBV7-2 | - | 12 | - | CASSLDSNEQFF | TGTGCCAGCAGCCTGGACAGCAATGAGCAGTTCTTC
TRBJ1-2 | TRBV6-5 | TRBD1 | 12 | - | CASSFGTGEVTF | TGTGCCAGCAGTTTCGGGACAGGGGAGGTCACCTTC
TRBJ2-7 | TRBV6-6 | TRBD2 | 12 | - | CASRAGVYEQYF | TGTGCCAGCCGCGCGGGAGTATACGAGCAGTACTTC
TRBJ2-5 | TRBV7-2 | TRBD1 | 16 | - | CASSLGGATGEETQYF | TGTGCCAGCAGCTTAGGGGGAGCGACAGGGGAAGAGACCCAGTACTTC
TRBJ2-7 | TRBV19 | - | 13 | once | CASSTGPGVEQYF | TGTGCCAGTAGTACAGGACCTGGGGTCGAGCAGTACTTC
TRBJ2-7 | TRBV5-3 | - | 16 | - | CARRLGVRPQAYEQYF | TGTGCCAGAAGGTTAGGGGTACGGCCCCAGGCCTACGAGCAGTACTTC
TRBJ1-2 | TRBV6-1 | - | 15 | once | CASSGQSASNYGYTF | TGTGCCAGCAGTGGTCAGTCCGCATCTAACTATGGCTACACCTTC
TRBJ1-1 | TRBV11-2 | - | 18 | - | CASSWRRVTLDFYTEAFF | TGTGCCAGCAGCTGGAGAAGGGTGACCCTCGACTTCTACACTGAAGCTTTCTTT
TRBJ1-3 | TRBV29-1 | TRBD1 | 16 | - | CSVPGPDRAFGNTIYF | TGCAGCGTACCCGGACCCGACAGGGCATTTGGAAACACCATATATTTT
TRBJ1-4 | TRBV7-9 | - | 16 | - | CASSLAHMTPGGKLFF | TGTGCCAGCAGCTTAGCGCACATGACTCCCGGGGGAAAACTGTTTTTT
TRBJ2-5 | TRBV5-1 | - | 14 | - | CASSLWGASETQYF | TGCGCCAGCAGCTTGTGGGGGGCATCAGAGACCCAGTACTTC
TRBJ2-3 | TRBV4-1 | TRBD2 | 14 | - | CASSQAGLVGTQYF | TGCGCCAGCAGCCAAGCTGGACTAGTGGGAACGCAGTATTTT
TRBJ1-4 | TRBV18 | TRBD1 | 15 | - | CASSPPGTGDEKLFF | TGTGCCAGCTCACCTCCCGGGACAGGGGATGAAAAACTGTTTTTT
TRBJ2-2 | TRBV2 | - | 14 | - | CASSVTANTGELFF | TGTGCCAGCAGTGTTACAGCAAACACCGGGGAGCTGTTTTTT
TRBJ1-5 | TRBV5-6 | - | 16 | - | CASSSSRAPSNQPQHF | TGTGCCAGCAGCTCGTCCAGGGCTCCGAGCAATCAGCCCCAGCATTTT
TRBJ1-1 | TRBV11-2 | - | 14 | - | CASSPGSGSTEAFF | TGTGCCAGCAGCCCAGGGAGCGGGAGCACTGAAGCTTTCTTT
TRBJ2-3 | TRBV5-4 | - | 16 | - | CASSFGGGGSTDTQYF | TGTGCCAGCAGCTTTGGAGGGGGCGGGAGCACAGATACGCAGTATTTT
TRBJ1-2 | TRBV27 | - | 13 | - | CASSFSGNYGYTF | TGTGCCAGCAGTTTTTCAGGCAACTATGGCTACACCTTC
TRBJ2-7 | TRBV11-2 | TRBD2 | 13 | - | CASSPLAGDEQYF | TGTGCCAGCAGCCCCTTAGCGGGGGATGAGCAGTACTTC
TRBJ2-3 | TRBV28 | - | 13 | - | CASLGAGTDTQYF | TGTGCCAGCTTGGGGGCGGGGACAGATACGCAGTATTTT
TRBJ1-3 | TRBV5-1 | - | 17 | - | CASAIAPLTSSGNTIYF | TGCGCCAGCGCGATAGCCCCCTTGACCTCCTCTGGAAACACCATATATTTT
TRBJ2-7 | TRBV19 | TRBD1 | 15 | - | CASSIGTGVPYEQYF | TGTGCCAGTAGTATAGGTACAGGGGTCCCCTACGAGCAGTACTTC